This is a list of T cell receptor beta chains from one sample in a study of identical twins. TCRdb re-derived calls from the 5' RACE reads in MiXCR, one entry per CDR3 protein. The data hold roughly 1,500,000 distinct CDR3 sequences, with roughly a third observed a single time. Sequencing used cord blood. All receptors derive from a newborn girl in good health. Both conserved end residues are part of each CDR3. D genes are given only for firm matches. A row's size may be missing; if present it is once, few, many or a size class.

TRBD1	11	TRBV10-1	TRBJ1-2	-	CASGDSHGYTF	TGCGCCAGCGGGGACAGCCATGGCTACACCTTC
-	15	TRBV20-1	TRBJ2-2	-	CSAGAGTQNTGELFF	TGCAGTGCTGGAGCCGGGACCCAAAACACCGGGGAGCTGTTTTTT
-	15	TRBV12-3/TRBV12-4	TRBJ1-1	-	CASSLFGHGGPEAFF	TGTGCCAGCAGTCTGTTCGGACACGGTGGTCCTGAAGCTTTCTTT
-	15	TRBV6-5	TRBJ1-1	-	CASSYSAGRNTEAFF	TGTGCCAGCAGTTACTCGGCAGGGCGGAACACTGAAGCTTTCTTT
TRBD2	14	TRBV12-3/TRBV12-4	TRBJ2-3	-	CASSSGGGADTQYF	TGTGCCAGCAGTTCCGGGGGGGGGGCAGATACGCAGTATTTT
-	13	TRBV18	TRBJ2-5	few	CASSPQDRETQYF	TGTGCCAGCTCACCCCAAGACAGAGAGACCCAGTACTTC
-	17	TRBV5-6	TRBJ1-5	-	CASSLGPGVLSNQPQHF	TGTGCCAGCAGCTTGGGGCCAGGAGTACTTAGCAATCAGCCCCAGCATTTT
TRBD1	13	TRBV20-1	TRBJ1-4	-	CTPRTGANEKLFF	TGCACCCCGCGGACAGGGGCTAATGAAAAACTGTTTTTT
TRBD1	16	TRBV2	TRBJ2-1	few	CASSETGPTGGNEQFF	TGTGCCAGCAGTGAAACAGGGCCCACAGGGGGCAATGAGCAGTTCTTC
TRBD2	15	TRBV20-1	TRBJ2-7	-	CSARDHRSGGDEQYF	TGCAGTGCTAGAGACCATAGGAGCGGGGGAGACGAGCAGTACTTC
TRBD2	12	TRBV9	TRBJ2-1	-	CASSVVAGGMFF	TGTGCCAGCAGCGTAGTGGCGGGAGGGATGTTCTTC
TRBD2	17	TRBV3-1	TRBJ2-3	-	CASSLDPGPAGGDTQYF	TGTGCCAGCAGCCTAGACCCGGGACCAGCGGGAGGCGATACGCAGTATTTT
TRBD2	15	TRBV10-3	TRBJ2-7	-	CAISDSLAGASEQYF	TGTGCCATCAGTGACTCCCTAGCGGGAGCATCCGAGCAGTACTTC
TRBD1	14	TRBV19	TRBJ1-2	-	CASRWTGPSYGYTF	TGTGCCAGTAGGTGGACAGGCCCTTCCTATGGCTACACCTTC
-	15	TRBV5-1	TRBJ2-7	-	CASSTTTQAGNEQYF	TGCGCCAGCAGCACCACTACCCAAGCAGGCAATGAGCAGTACTTC
TRBD1	16	TRBV27	TRBJ2-3	few	CASSLIGTALRDTQYF	TGTGCCAGCAGTTTAATCGGGACAGCGCTCAGGGATACGCAGTATTTT